The rows below give T cell receptor beta chains drawn from one sample of a study of blood T cell repertoires in COVID-19. TCRdb keeps only in-frame clones here, not all; method: immunoSEQ multiplex PCR. The sample contains about 20,000 clones, around 87% of which appear only once. The material sequenced was peripheral blood. Receptor source: a human donor in a cohort sampled during active COVID-19. Both conserved end residues are part of each CDR3. A D gene is named only where the DNA matches it firmly. Expanded clones are given a class, and other clones once, few, many or no size at all.

NA	TRBJ1-4	TRBV2	TRBD1	17	CASSSRRDRGVHEKLFF	TGTGCCAGCAGTTCCCGCCGGGACAGGGGTGTGCATGAAAAACTGTTTTTT
NA	TRBJ2-7	TRBV3-1/TRBV3-2	NA	14	CASSQKLGVAEQYF	TGTGCCAGCAGCCAGAAGCTCGGGGTCGCCGAGCAGTACTTC
NA	TRBJ2-1	TRBV28	NA	15	CASRPEGATYNEQFF	TGTGCCAGCAGGCCGGAGGGGGCAACCTACAATGAGCAGTTCTTC
NA	TRBJ1-4	TRBV5-6	NA	15	CASSLAVGVYEKLFF	TGTGCCAGCAGCTTGGCAGTCGGGGTTTATGAAAAACTGTTTTTT
NA	TRBJ2-1	TRBV7-3	TRBD2	13	CASSLSLADEQFF	TGTGCCAGCAGCTTAAGTCTAGCGGATGAGCAGTTCTTC
NA	TRBJ2-2	TRBV5-5	NA	16	CASSLGFGSSAGELFF	TGTGCCAGCAGCTTGGGGTTTGGTAGTTCGGCCGGGGAGCTGTTTTTT
NA	TRBJ1-6	TRBV19	TRBD1	14	CASSWTGEESPLHF	TGTGCCAGTAGTTGGACAGGGGAAGAGTCACCCCTCCACTTT
NA	TRBJ2-2	TRBV7-3	NA	14	CASSSDQGSGELFF	TGTGCCAGCAGCTCCGATCAGGGTTCCGGGGAGCTGTTTTTT
NA	TRBJ1-1	TRBV9	NA	14	CASSGRDPDSEAFF	TGTGCCAGCAGCGGGAGGGATCCGGACTCTGAAGCTTTCTTT
NA	TRBJ1-2	TRBV28	NA	15	CASSFQGSKGYGYTF	TGTGCCAGCAGTTTTCAGGGCTCGAAGGGGTATGGCTACACCTTC
NA	TRBJ2-7	TRBV28	NA	15	CASSFDGGSSYEQYF	TGTGCCAGCAGTTTTGACGGCGGTAGCTCCTACGAGCAGTACTTC
NA	TRBJ2-5	TRBV19	TRBD2	14	CASSNLAAQETQYF	TGTGCCAGTAGTAACCTAGCGGCACAAGAGACCCAGTACTTC
medium-sized	TRBJ1-1	TRBV3-1/TRBV3-2	NA	16	CASSQGLGRGMPEAFF	TGTGCCAGCAGCCAGGGGTTGGGACGCGGGATGCCTGAAGCTTTCTTT
once	TRBJ2-1	TRBV6-1	TRBD2	15	CASSEVETLGTREFF	TGTGCCAGCAGTGAAGTAGAAACCCTCGGGACTAGAGAGTTCTTC
NA	TRBJ2-7	TRBV20-1	NA	15	CSASLLDRSSYEQYF	TGCAGTGCTAGTCTTCTGGACAGAAGCTCCTACGAGCAGTACTTC
NA	TRBJ2-5	TRBV28	TRBD1	14	CASSLRTGMETQYF	TGTGCCAGCAGTCTCCGGACAGGAATGGAGACCCAGTACTTC
NA	TRBJ2-3	TRBV11-2	NA	15	CASSLARSSTDTQYF	TGTGCCAGCAGCTTAGCCAGGTCTTCTACAGATACGCAGTATTTT
NA	TRBJ2-5	TRBV7-8	TRBD2	15	CASSPSGSREETQYF	TGTGCCAGCAGCCCTAGCGGGTCAAGGGAGGAGACCCAGTACTTC
NA	TRBJ2-1	TRBV28	TRBD1	15	CASSQQGSRVNEQFF	TGTGCCAGCAGCCAACAGGGGTCGCGCGTCAATGAGCAGTTCTTC
once	TRBJ1-2	TRBV5-6	NA	13	CASSLPIDYGYTF	TGTGCCAGCAGCTTGCCGATAGACTATGGCTACACTTTC
NA	TRBJ2-2	TRBV4-1	NA	13	CASSQLLTGELFF	TGCGCCAGCAGCCAACTACTCACCGGGGAGCTGTTTTTT
NA	TRBJ2-3	TRBV18	NA	16	CASSPLPGLSTDTQYF	TGTGCCAGCTCACCACTTCCGGGACTGAGCACAGATACGCAGTATTTT
NA	TRBJ1-3	TRBV10-3	TRBD1	15	CAISDLTGEGNTIYF	TGTGCCATCAGTGATTTGACAGGGGAGGGAAACACCATATATTTT
NA	TRBJ1-2	TRBV19	NA	14	CASRKDSYFYGYTF	TGTGCCAGTAGGAAGGACAGTTATTTCTATGGCTACACCTTC
NA	TRBJ2-1	TRBV3-1/TRBV3-2	TRBD2	15	CASSQTSGPYNEQFF	TGTGCCAGCAGCCAGACTAGCGGGCCTTACAATGAGCAGTTCTTC
NA	TRBJ1-4	TRBV27	NA	13	CASRPAGNEKLFF	TGTGCCAGCAGGCCAGCAGGAAACGAAAAACTGTTTTTT
NA	TRBJ2-2	TRBV7-6	TRBD1	16	CASSPRTGRNTGELFF	TGTGCCAGCAGCCCCCGGACAGGCCGAAACACCGGGGAGCTGTTTTTT
NA	TRBJ1-1	TRBV7-3	NA	15	CASSFGPGMNTEAFF	TGTGCCAGCAGCTTTGGTCCAGGAATGAACACTGAAGCTTTCTTT
NA	TRBJ2-7	TRBV6-5	NA	15	CASSRGLRSYSEQYF	TGTGCCAGCAGTCGCGGACTACGATCGTACTCCGAGCAGTACTTC
NA	TRBJ2-3	TRBV5-1	TRBD2	14	CASSLAGGRDTQYF	TGCGCCAGCAGCTTGGCCGGGGGGAGGGATACGCAGTATTTT
few	TRBJ1-5	TRBV19	NA	17	CASSTSVSRVSNQPQHF	TGTGCCAGTAGTACCTCCGTTAGCAGGGTCTCCAATCAGCCCCAGCATTTT
NA	TRBJ1-1	TRBV24-1	NA	12	CATAGPGTEAFF	TGTGCCACAGCGGGGCCGGGCACTGAAGCTTTCTTT
NA	TRBJ1-2	TRBV6-5	TRBD1	14	CASRETGTNYGYTF	TGTGCCAGCAGAGAGACAGGGACCAACTATGGCTACACCTTC
NA	TRBJ2-5	TRBV18	TRBD1	17	CASSPRATGTGGETQYF	TGTGCCAGCTCACCCAGGGCGACCGGGACAGGGGGAGAGACCCAGTACTTC
NA	TRBJ1-2	TRBV19	NA	14	CASKAQGDFVGYTF	TGTGCCAGTAAGGCACAGGGCGATTTTGTTGGCTACACCTTC
NA	TRBJ2-1	TRBV12-3/TRBV12-4	NA	13	CAGSLAAHNEQFF	TGTGCCGGCAGTTTAGCAGCCCACAATGAGCAGTTCTTC
NA	TRBJ2-2	TRBV14	TRBD2	15	CASSPLAGSPGELFF	TGTGCCAGCAGCCCACTAGCGGGGAGTCCCGGGGAGCTGTTTTTT
NA	TRBJ1-3	TRBV11-2	NA	16	CASSLGREIAGNTIYF	TGTGCCAGCAGCTTAGGTCGCGAGATAGCTGGAAACACCATATATTTT
NA	TRBJ1-5	TRBV4-1	TRBD1	15	CASRPRDRGDQPQHF	TGCGCCAGCAGACCCAGGGACAGGGGAGATCAGCCCCAGCATTTT
NA	TRBJ2-2	TRBV30	NA	17	CAWSGQGRSQNTGELFF	TGTGCCTGGAGTGGGCAGGGTAGAAGTCAGAACACCGGGGAGCTGTTTTTT
once	TRBJ1-1	TRBV7-8	NA	14	CASSLGTANTEAFF	TGTGCCAGCAGCTTAGGTACAGCGAACACTGAAGCTTTCTTT
NA	TRBJ2-3	TRBV20-1	NA	11	CSARHGDTQYF	TGCAGTGCTAGACACGGGGATACGCAGTATTTT
NA	TRBJ2-4	TRBV28	NA	13	CASSFLSGYIQYF	TGTGCCAGCAGTTTCCTTTCGGGGTACATTCAGTACTTC
NA	TRBJ2-3	TRBV7-2	TRBD2	13	CASWEGSTDTQYF	TGTGCCAGTTGGGAGGGGAGCACAGATACGCAGTATTTT
once	TRBJ1-3	TRBV6-5	TRBD1	15	CASSQTGKSGNTIYF	TGTGCCAGCAGCCAGACAGGGAAGTCCGGAAACACCATATATTTT
NA	TRBJ2-7	TRBV5-1	NA	15	CASSLKPASNYEQYF	TGCGCCAGCAGCCTCAAACCAGCGTCAAACTACGAGCAGTACTTC
NA	TRBJ2-7	TRBV5-4	NA	15	CASSPRTGLTYEQYF	TGTGCCAGCAGCCCGCGGACTGGGTTGACCTACGAGCAGTACTTC
NA	TRBJ1-6	TRBV4-1	NA	19	CASSQPPGLIDPYNSPLHF	TGCGCCAGCAGCCAACCCCCGGGATTAATCGACCCCTATAATTCACCCCTCCACTTT
NA	TRBJ1-1	TRBV7-2	NA	14	CASSPTMGYTEAFF	TGTGCCAGCAGCCCCACCATGGGCTACACTGAAGCTTTCTTT
NA	TRBJ1-2	TRBV19	TRBD1	16	CASSITRTGIFYGYTF	TGTGCCAGTAGTATCACTCGGACAGGGATCTTCTATGGCTACACCTTC